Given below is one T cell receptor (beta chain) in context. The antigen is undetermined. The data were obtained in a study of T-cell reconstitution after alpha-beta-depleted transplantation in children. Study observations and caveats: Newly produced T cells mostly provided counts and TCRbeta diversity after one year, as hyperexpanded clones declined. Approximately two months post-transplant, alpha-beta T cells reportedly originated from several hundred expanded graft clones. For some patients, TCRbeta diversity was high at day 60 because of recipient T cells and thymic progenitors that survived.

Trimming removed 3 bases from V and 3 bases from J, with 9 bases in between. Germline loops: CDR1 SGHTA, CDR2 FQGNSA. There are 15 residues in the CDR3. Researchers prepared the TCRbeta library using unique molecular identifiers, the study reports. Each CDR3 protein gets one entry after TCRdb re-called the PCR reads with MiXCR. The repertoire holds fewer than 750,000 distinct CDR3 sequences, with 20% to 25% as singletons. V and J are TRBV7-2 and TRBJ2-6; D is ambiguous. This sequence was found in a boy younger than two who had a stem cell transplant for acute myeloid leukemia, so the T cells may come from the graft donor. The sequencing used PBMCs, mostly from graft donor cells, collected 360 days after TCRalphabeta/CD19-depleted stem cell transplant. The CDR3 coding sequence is TGTGCCAGCAGCTTCCAGGCTCATGGGGCCAACGTCCTGACTTTC. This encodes CASSFQAHGANVLTF.